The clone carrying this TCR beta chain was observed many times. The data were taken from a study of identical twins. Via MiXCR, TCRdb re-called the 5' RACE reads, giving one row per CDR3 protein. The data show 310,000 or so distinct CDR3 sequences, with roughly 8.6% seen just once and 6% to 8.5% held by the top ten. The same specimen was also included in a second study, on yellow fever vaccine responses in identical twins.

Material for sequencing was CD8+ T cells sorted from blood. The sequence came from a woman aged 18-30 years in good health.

CDR3 in amino acids: CASSQDPLRSGGEYNEQFF. Here the CDR3 DNA reads TGTGCCAGCAGCCAAGACCCCCTCCGAAGCGGGGGGGAATACAATGAGCAGTTCTTC. The chain links TRBV3-1 to TRBJ2-1, with 10 positions matching TRBD2. Trimming at V came to 0 bases and at J to 4 bases, leaving 12 bases not matched to a gene. Germline V gene sequence: CDR1 LGHDT, CDR2 YNNKEL (reference sequence). The CDR3 runs 19 residues.